Shown below are 20 T cell receptor beta chains from a single sample sequenced in a study of T cell changes during pregnancy in multiple sclerosis. This table comes from immunoSEQ multiplex PCR, and its TCRdb copy is limited to in-frame clones, with some not included. The sample lists 20,000 or so clones, about nine tenths occurring once. This specimen was CD8+ T cells from peripheral blood mononuclear cells, taken in the third trimester of pregnancy. These receptor sequences come from a female donor in good health, enrolled as a control in a pregnancy study.

The chain employs TRBV27 and TRBJ2-5, with TRBD2 matching over 7 bases. The end of the DNA is better explained by TRBJ2-7, so the J call may be wrong. The CDR3 runs 12 residues. CDR1 MNHEY and CDR2 SMNVEV come from the germline V gene (reference sequence). The CDR3 DNA is TGTGCCAGCAGTTGGGGGGGGGACGAGCAGTACTTC. Its protein product is CASSWGGDEQYF.

The chain has TRBV30 and TRBJ1-6, with D possibly matching TRBD1 (6 bases). Germline assignment: CDR1 GTSNPN and CDR2 SVGIG (reference sequence). The V end lost 4 bases, the J end lost 0 bases, and 19 bases lay between the germline ends. The CDR3 is 18 amino acids. The CDR3 sequence: CAWKWGGTESSYNSPLHF. CDR3 bases: TGTGCCTGGAAATGGGGGGGCACCGAGAGCTCCTATAATTCACCCCTCCACTTT.

The chain links TRBV7-8 to TRBJ2-3, with TRBD2 as a possible D gene (6 bases). V gave up 2 bases and J gave up 3 bases, with 18 bases separating them. The CDR3 is made up of 17 amino acids. The germline V gene encodes CDR1 SGHVS and CDR2 FQNEAQ. In DNA, the CDR3 is TGTGCCAGCAGCTTATCCCCGCCGGGAGTGGGGACAGATACGCAGTATTTT. This encodes CASSLSPPGVGTDTQYF. Full variable domain (rest looked up from reference TRBV7-8 and TRBJ2-3): GAGVSQSPRYKVAKRGQDVALRCDPISGHVSLFWYQQALGQGPEFLTYFQNEAQLDKSGLPSDRFFAERPEGSVSTLKIQRTQQEDSAVYLCASSLSPPGVGTDTQYFGPGTRLTVL.

The V and J genes are TRBV5-4 and TRBJ2-1; maybe TRBD2 (5 bases). Germline lookup yields CDR1 SGHNT and CDR2 YYREEE (reference sequence). Trimming shortened V by 6 bases and J by 5 bases, and 6 bases separated the two germline ends. This CDR3 comprises 11 residues. This CDR3 is CASIGDNEQFF. The CDR3 nucleotides read TGTGCCAGCATCGGGGACAATGAGCAGTTCTTC.

The J gene is TRBJ2-1, the V gene TRBV19; 11 positions match TRBD2. The CDR3 length is 17 residues. Germline CDR1 LNHDA, CDR2 SQIVND (reference sequence). V lost 2 bases, J lost 8 bases, and 11 bases stayed unmatched. In nucleotides, the CDR3 is TGTGCCAGTAGTATACCTAGCGGGAGGACTACCTTCCATGAGCAGTTCTTC. Its protein is CASSIPSGRTTFHEQFF.

V gene TRBV5-5 combines with J gene TRBJ2-7; TRBD1 matches at 11 bases. Per germline, CDR1 SGHKS and CDR2 YYEKEE (reference sequence). Unmatched junction bases numbered 5, after V lost 5 bases and J lost 1 base. The CDR3 has 15 residues. DNA of the CDR3: TGTGCCAGCAGGGCCGGGACAGGGGGATCCTACGAGCAGTACTTC. Translation: CASRAGTGGSYEQYF.

J is TRBJ1-2 and V is TRBV7-6; 12 positions agree with TRBD1. After removal of 0 bases from V and 13 bases from J, the junction contained 9 bases not matched to a gene. The CDR3 is made up of 15 amino acids. Germline V lookup: CDR1 SGHVS, CDR2 FNYEAQ. Written as DNA, the CDR3 is TGTGCCAGCAGCTTAGCCCTGGGACAGGGGGCTGGGTCCACCTTC. Translation: CASSLALGQGAGSTF. The full variable domain, in which reference TRBV7-6 and TRBJ1-2 provide the parts outside the CDR3, is GAGVSQSPRYKVTKRGQDVALRCDPISGHVSLYWYRQALGQGPEFLTYFNYEAQQDKSGLPNDRFSAERPEGSISTLTIQRTEQRDSAMYRCASSLALGQGAGSTFGSGTRLTVV.

The CDR3 sequence: CASTPGLAGVIFYEQYF. CDR3 nucleotides: TGTGCCAGCACGCCGGGACTAGCGGGAGTGATTTTCTACGAGCAGTACTTC. This chain connects TRBV7-9 to TRBJ2-7; 14 nucleotides line up with TRBD2. The CDR3 length is 17 residues. The germline gives CDR1 SEHNR, CDR2 FQNEAQ (reference sequence). After removal of 7 bases from V and 3 bases from J, the junction contained 11 bases not matched to a gene.

The rearrangement links TRBV6-1 to TRBJ1-2; 11 positions match TRBD1. The CDR3 loop spans 17 amino acids. Germline V gene lookup returns CDR1 MNHNS and CDR2 SASEGT. V trimming: 2 bases; J trimming: 4 bases; junction bases outside the gene matches: 9. CDR3 in DNA: TGTGCCAGCAGTGAATACCCGGACAGGGGGCTCGTCTATGGCTACACCTTC. Protein: CASSEYPDRGLVYGYTF.

By proportion, this clone is medium-sized. The chain links TRBV28 to TRBJ1-1; 8 nucleotides match TRBD1. CDR1 is MDHEN and CDR2 is SYDVKM in the germline V gene. The ends lost 6 bases at V and 1 base at J; junction bases unmatched: 4. The length of the CDR3 is 14 residues. The CDR3 DNA reads TGTGCCAGCAGGCTCGACAGGGGGAACACTGAAGCTTTCTTT. It translates to CASRLDRGNTEAFF. The full variable domain, in which reference TRBV28 and TRBJ1-1 provide the parts outside the CDR3, is DVKVTQSSRYLVKRTGEKVFLECVQDMDHENMFWYRQDPGLGLRLIYFSYDVKMKEKGDIPEGYSVSREKKERFSLILESASTNQTSMYLCASRLDRGNTEAFFGQGTRLTVV.

The chain employs TRBV29-1 and TRBJ2-2; 11 positions agree with TRBD1. The V gene end was trimmed by 3 bases and the J gene end by 4 bases; junction bases not matched to a gene: 4. CDR1 is SQVTM and CDR2 is ANQGSEA in the germline V gene. This CDR3 contains 15 residues. The CDR3 DNA reads as TGCAGCGTTGACACCGGGACAGGGGGCACCGGGGAGCTGTTTTTT. This sequence encodes CSVDTGTGGTGELFF.

The V call is TRBV19, the J call TRBJ2-1; 8 nucleotides line up with TRBD2. Trimming removed 7 bases from V and 4 bases from J; junction bases left unmatched: 9. This CDR3 region has 15 residues. Germline CDR1 reads LNHDA; CDR2 reads SQIVND (reference sequence). The CDR3 DNA follows: TGTGCCAGTAATCCAAGCGGGGGCTCGTACAATGAGCAGTTCTTC. As protein: CASNPSGGSYNEQFF.

This chain uses TRBV6-1 with TRBJ1-5; D ambiguous. The CDR3 has 16 residues. Germline lookup yields CDR1 MNHNS and CDR2 SASEGT. Trimming took off 2 bases at V and 2 bases at J, with 13 bases between the two ends. CDR3 DNA: TGTGCCAGCAGTGAAAGAGACGGGTTTGGCAATCAGCCCCAGCATTTT. Amino acids: CASSERDGFGNQPQHF.

In DNA, the CDR3 is TGTGCCAGCAGCCATTCGGACAGGGGGCTCGATCAGCCCCAGCATTTT. Amino acids: CASSHSDRGLDQPQHF. The gene calls are TRBV16 and TRBJ1-5; TRBD1 matches 11 bases. The J segment lost 5 bases and the V segment lost 3 bases, leaving 6 bases of the junction unmatched. Germline V gene data show CDR1 as KGHSY and CDR2 as FQNENV. CDR3 size: 16 residues.

The chain uses TRBV5-8 and TRBJ2-7; a possible D gene is TRBD2 (7 bases). V lost 9 bases to trimming and J lost 7 bases, with 23 bases between them. The CDR3 is made up of 14 amino acids. Germline values: CDR1 SGHTS, CDR2 YDEGEE. This chain's CDR3 is CANGGGGRGWEQYF. CDR3 bases: TGTGCCAACGGGGGCGGCGGGAGAGGTTGGGAGCAGTACTTC.

The rearrangement uses TRBV18 and TRBJ2-7; possible D gene TRBD2, 6 bases. The CDR3 loop spans 16 amino acids. V dropped 0 bases and J dropped 7 bases, with 19 bases sitting between them. Per germline, CDR1 KGHSH and CDR2 LQKENI. CDR3 DNA: TGTGCCAGCTCACCACCTACGGCGGGGTCTCTGAGGGAGCAGTACTTC. Its translation is CASSPPTAGSLREQYF.

The chain has TRBV19 and TRBJ1-5, with TRBD1 matching 8 bases. The CDR3 runs 13 residues. After removal of 7 bases from V and 4 bases from J, the junction contained 3 bases not matched to a gene. CDR1 and CDR2 (germline): LNHDA, SQIVND (reference sequence). The CDR3 loop is CASTRTGNQPQHF. The CDR3 region has the DNA TGTGCCAGTACCCGGACAGGGAATCAGCCCCAGCATTTT.

The rearrangement joins TRBV13 to TRBJ2-7, with TRBD2 matching over 8 bases. Germline loops: CDR1 PRHDT, CDR2 FYEKMQ (reference sequence). The CDR3 runs to 14 residues. With 3 bases clipped from V and 6 bases from J, the junction kept 7 bases outside the gene matches. Here the CDR3 reads CASSLPSGSSEQYF. DNA of the CDR3: TGTGCCAGCAGCTTGCCCAGCGGGAGTTCCGAGCAGTACTTC.

This chain connects TRBV7-3 to TRBJ2-2; perhaps TRBD1 as D (5 bases). V lost 2 bases and J lost 3, with 7 bases in between. This CDR3 spans 14 amino acids. Germline V gives CDR1 SGHTA, CDR2 FQGTGA. The CDR3 sequence is CASSLFRDTGELFF. CDR3 nucleotides: TGTGCCAGCAGCTTATTCAGGGACACCGGGGAGCTGTTTTTT.

The V and J genes are TRBV6-5 and TRBJ2-7; 8 bases align to TRBD2. Germline loops: CDR1 MNHEY, CDR2 SVGAGI. V was clipped by 10 bases and J by 2 bases; unmatched bases: 10. This CDR3 has 14 residues. The CDR3 here is CAIASGGPAYEQYF. The CDR3 DNA reads TGTGCCATTGCGTCGGGGGGGCCGGCCTACGAGCAGTACTTC.